What follows are 24 T cell receptor beta chains derived from one specimen sequenced in a study of blood T cell repertoires in COVID-19. The protocol was immunoSEQ multiplex PCR, while the TCRdb copy is restricted to in-frame clones and leaves out a portion. The profile shows about 100,000 clones, 91% of them singletons. Sequenced sample: peripheral blood. The source of these receptors is a human donor in a cohort sampled during active COVID-19.

This clone has a handful of counts. The rearrangement links TRBV7-8 to TRBJ2-1; no definite D call. Trimming left V 2 bases short and J 13 bases short, with 18 bases between. This CDR3 contains 14 residues. In germline, CDR1 is SGHVS, CDR2 FQNEAQ. CDR3 protein: CASSLYGMGYRQFF. The CDR3 nucleotides are TGTGCCAGCAGCTTATACGGAATGGGCTATCGCCAGTTCTTC.

CDR3 loop: CASTFRGEQFF. The CDR3 DNA reads TGTGCCAGCACTTTCAGGGGTGAGCAGTTCTTC. The chain is built from TRBV7-9 and TRBJ2-1; D possibly corresponds to TRBD1 (6 bases). Germline assignment: CDR1 SEHNR and CDR2 FQNEAQ (reference sequence). This CDR3 is 11 amino acids long. V gave up 7 bases and J gave up 9 bases, with 10 bases separating them.

This clone was seen only a few times. The chain uses TRBV5-8 and TRBJ1-6; D uncertain. With 4 bases removed from V and 12 bases from J, the gap between germline ends came to 5 bases. Germline V gene sequence: CDR1 SGHTS, CDR2 YDEGEE. The CDR3 sequence is 10 residues long. The chain's CDR3 is CASSRGPLHF. CDR3 DNA: TGTGCCAGCAGCCGCGGACCCCTCCACTTT. Filled out from reference TRBV5-8 and TRBJ1-6, the complete variable domain reads EAGVTQSPTHLIKTRGQQATLRCSPISGHTSVYWYQQALGLGLQFLLWYDEGEERNRGNFPPRFSGRQFPNYSSELNVNALELEDSALYLCASSRGPLHFGNGTRLTVT.

The V call is TRBV6-6, the J call TRBJ1-6; D not certain. The CDR3 contains 16 residues. The V end lost 2 bases, the J end lost 9 bases, and 17 bases lay between the germline ends. Per the germline V gene, CDR1 is MNHNY and CDR2 is SVGAGI (reference sequence). The CDR3 DNA sequence: TGTGCCAGCAGTTACGGCGGCCGAAATAAAGGTTCACCCCTCCACTTT. It yields the protein CASSYGGRNKGSPLHF.

This sequence joins TRBV19 and TRBJ1-5; D ambiguous. The CDR3 spans 13 residues. Trimming cost V 5 bases and J 7 bases, with 12 bases left between them. Germline lookup yields CDR1 LNHDA and CDR2 SQIVND (reference sequence). DNA of the CDR3: TGTGCCAGTAGTGAGGGTTGGCAGCAGCCCCAGCATTTT. Residues: CASSEGWQQPQHF.

The rearrangement links TRBV4-3 to TRBJ1-3; D possibly corresponds to TRBD1 (5 bases). V was clipped by 5 bases and J by 0 bases, with 14 bases between them. Germline V gives CDR1 LGHNA, CDR2 YSLEER. The CDR3 runs 16 residues. As DNA, the CDR3 is TGCGCCAGCAGCTGGGGACTGCGGAGCTCTGGAAACACCATATATTTT. Its translation: CASSWGLRSSGNTIYF.

This CDR3 is CASSLSPKFQPQHF. The CDR3 bases are TGTGCCAGCAGTTTATCGCCTAAATTCCAGCCCCAGCATTTT. This sequence joins TRBV28 and TRBJ1-5, with D unresolved. The ends were cut back, 1 base at V and 7 bases at J, with 11 bases in the middle. The CDR3 is made up of 14 amino acids. Germline-derived CDR1 and CDR2 are MDHEN and SYDVKM.

The rearrangement joins TRBV3-1 (or the pseudogene TRBV3-2) to TRBJ2-1, with 13 bases fitting TRBD2. With V trimmed by 4 bases and J by 3 bases, 3 bases remained unmatched. Germline V gives CDR1 LGHDT, CDR2 YNNKEL (reference sequence). The CDR3 is 16 residues long. CDR3 sequence reads: CASSRLAGGGYNEQFF. The CDR3 DNA follows: TGTGCCAGCAGCCGACTAGCGGGGGGTGGCTACAATGAGCAGTTCTTC.

This chain links TRBV7-9 with TRBJ1-6, with 9 positions matching TRBD1. This CDR3 spans 15 amino acids. J lost 9 bases, V lost 7 bases, and 10 bases had no gene match. Per germline, CDR1 SEHNR and CDR2 FQNEAQ (reference sequence). For the CDR3, the DNA is TGTGCCAGCACCTATACCGGGACAGGGTTTTCACCCCTCCACTTT. This sequence encodes CASTYTGTGFSPLHF.

This chain connects TRBV12-5 to TRBJ2-1; D might be TRBD1 (5 bases). The CDR3 has 12 residues. Germline CDR1 LGHNT, CDR2 FRNRAP. Trimming removed 4 bases at V and 6 bases at J, with 7 bases between. DNA of the CDR3: TGTGCTAGTGGTTCAGGGATCAATGAGCAGTTCTTC. Residues: CASGSGINEQFF.

The rearrangement links TRBV14 to TRBJ1-1; no definite D call. Germline V CDR1 and CDR2: SGHDN, FVKESK. Trimming removed 0 bases from V and 3 bases from J, with 5 bases in between. This CDR3 comprises 13 residues. In DNA, the CDR3 is TGTGCCAGCAGCCAAGAGTCTTACACTGAAGCTTTCTTT. Amino acids: CASSQESYTEAFF.

The chain uses TRBV3-1 (or the pseudogene TRBV3-2) and TRBJ2-1; 10 nucleotides line up with TRBD2. V gave up 2 bases and J gave up 8 bases; unmatched junction bases: 3. Germline V gene sequence: CDR1 LGHDT, CDR2 YNNKEL (reference sequence). The CDR3 consists of 14 residues. The CDR3 is CASSQSGGADEQFF. As DNA, the CDR3 is TGTGCCAGCAGCCAAAGCGGGGGGGCCGATGAGCAGTTCTTC.

The rearrangement joins TRBV7-9 to TRBJ2-5; no clear D gene. This CDR3 region has 15 residues. V lost 5 bases to trimming and J lost 0 bases, with 13 bases between them. In germline, CDR1 is SEHNR, CDR2 FQNEAQ (reference sequence). The CDR3 spells CASSVKEINQETQYF. The CDR3 DNA is TGTGCCAGCAGCGTCAAGGAGATTAACCAAGAGACCCAGTACTTC.

The chain carries TRBV3-1 (or the pseudogene TRBV3-2) and TRBJ2-1; 9 positions match TRBD2. Germline CDR1 LGHDT, CDR2 YNNKEL (reference sequence). V gave up 1 base and J gave up 0 bases; unmatched junction bases: 4. The CDR3 runs 17 residues. The CDR3 spells CASSQVSGRISYNEQFF. The CDR3 DNA sequence: TGTGCCAGCAGCCAAGTAAGCGGGAGGATCTCCTACAATGAGCAGTTCTTC.

V usage is TRBV7-8 and J usage is TRBJ1-3, with a possible D match to TRBD1 (5 bases). Trimming left V 0 bases short and J 1 base short, with 10 bases between. CDR1 and CDR2 (germline): SGHVS, FQNEAQ. The CDR3 contains 16 residues. The CDR3 is CASSLAGQGSGNTIYF. CDR3 bases: TGTGCCAGCAGCTTAGCAGGGCAGGGTTCTGGAAACACCATATATTTT.

The chain uses TRBV19 and TRBJ2-7; TRBD2 agrees at 13 bases. Germline V gene lookup returns CDR1 LNHDA and CDR2 SQIVND (reference sequence). The CDR3 runs 16 residues. The V and J ends lost 6 bases and 4 bases, in that order; junction bases with no gene match: 9. CDR3 bases: TGTGCCAGTAGCCCTTACGTGACTAGCGGGGGGTACGAGCAGTACTTC. Translation: CASSPYVTSGGYEQYF.

The chain carries TRBV19 and TRBJ2-7; no definite D call. Trimming cost V 9 bases and J 2 bases, with 14 bases left between them. The CDR3 extends over 13 amino acids. Germline lookup yields CDR1 LNHDA and CDR2 SQIVND (reference sequence). CDR3 sequence: CARPIRFAYEQYF. CDR3 bases: TGTGCCAGGCCGATCAGATTCGCCTACGAGCAGTACTTC.

The CDR3 sequence: CASSQGVTSGSRYEQYF. CDR3 DNA: TGCGCCAGCAGCCAGGGGGTTACTAGCGGGAGTAGATACGAGCAGTACTTC. The chain employs TRBV4-3 and TRBJ2-7; 11 nucleotides match TRBD2. The V gene end was trimmed by 3 bases and the J gene end by 4 bases; junction bases not matched to a gene: 11. The CDR3 length is 17 residues. Germline CDR1 reads LGHNA; CDR2 reads YSLEER.

The V call is TRBV12-3 or TRBV12-4, the J call TRBJ2-1, with unresolved D. CDR3 size: 10 residues. Trimming took off 9 bases at V and 12 bases at J, with 12 bases between the two ends. CDR3 bases: TGTGCCAGTCAGACTGTTGTGCAGTTCTTC. Residues: CASQTVVQFF.

The V gene is TRBV5-1, the J gene TRBJ2-3, with D possibly being TRBD2 (6 bases). V gave up 3 bases and J gave up 4 bases, with 15 bases separating them. The CDR3 runs 15 residues. The germline V gene has CDR1 SGHRS and CDR2 YFSETQ. The CDR3 region is CASSWTGGEADTQYF. CDR3 nucleotides: TGCGCCAGCAGCTGGACGGGCGGGGAGGCAGATACGCAGTATTTT. Supplemented by reference TRBV5-1 and TRBJ2-3, the full variable domain reads KAGVTQTPRYLIKTRGQQVTLSCSPISGHRSVSWYQQTPGQGLQFLFEYFSETQRNKGNFPGRFSGRQFSNSRSEMNVSTLELGDSALYLCASSWTGGEADTQYFGPGTRLTVL.

The CDR3 loop reads CASSQDVQGTYEQYF. The CDR3 bases are TGCGCCAGCAGCCAAGACGTGCAGGGGACCTACGAGCAGTACTTC. V usage is TRBV4-1 and J usage is TRBJ2-7, with D possibly TRBD1 on 6 matching bases. Germline V lookup: CDR1 MGHRA, CDR2 YSYEKL. With 0 bases removed from V and 2 bases from J, the gap between germline ends came to 11 bases. The CDR3 has 15 amino acids.

The J gene is TRBJ2-1, the V gene TRBV19, with 8 bases identical to TRBD1. CDR3 size: 14 residues. CDR1 is LNHDA, CDR2 SQIVND, per germline (reference sequence). Trimming removed 5 bases from V and 7 bases from J; junction bases left unmatched: 7. DNA of the CDR3: TGTGCCAGTAGTGCGACAGGGGCGACGAATGAGCAGTTCTTC. It is translated as CASSATGATNEQFF. The complete variable domain, with remaining parts taken from reference TRBV19 and TRBJ2-1, reads DGGITQSPKYLFRKEGQNVTLSCEQNLNHDAMYWYRQDPGQGLRLIYYSQIVNDFQKGDIAEGYSVSREKKESFPLTVTSAQKNPTAFYLCASSATGATNEQFFGPGTRLTVL.

V gene TRBV18 combines with J gene TRBJ2-5; a weak D match, TRBD1 (6 bases). V was clipped by 7 bases and J by 4 bases, with 13 bases between them. The length of the CDR3 is 13 residues. Germline values: CDR1 KGHSH, CDR2 LQKENI. In DNA, the CDR3 is TGTGCCAGCTTGCCACCCAGGGGAGAGACCCAGTACTTC. Its protein is CASLPPRGETQYF.

The rearrangement joins TRBV2 to TRBJ1-1; no definite D call. V lost 5 bases and J 4 bases, leaving 11 bases between the germline ends. The germline V gene has CDR1 SNHLY and CDR2 FYNNEI. The CDR3 runs to 13 residues. The CDR3 here is CASSIIVLTEAFF. Here the CDR3 DNA reads TGTGCCAGCAGTATTATCGTCCTCACTGAAGCTTTCTTT.